Shown below are 18 T cell receptor beta chains from a single sample sequenced in a study of blood T cell repertoires in COVID-19. Sequencing used immunoSEQ multiplex PCR; TCRdb keeps in-frame clones, though not all of them. The table includes 250,000 to 350,000 clones, roughly 87% detected once. Input material: peripheral blood. The receptors were gathered from a woman aged 45-65 years who had recovered from COVID-19.

This clone has only one observation. This chain uses TRBV24-1 with TRBJ1-2; D is unclear. This CDR3 has 12 amino acids. Germline V CDR1 and CDR2: KGHDR, SFDVKD. Trimming cost V 7 bases and J 4 bases, with 9 bases left between them. This chain's CDR3 is CATRDPVYGYTF. CDR3 DNA: TGTGCCACCAGGGATCCCGTCTATGGCTACACCTTC.

The chain carries TRBV4-2 and TRBJ2-1, with TRBD1 as a possible D gene (6 bases). This CDR3 is built from 15 residues. Germline loops: CDR1 LGHNA, CDR2 YNFKEQ. Trimming shortened V by 4 bases and J by 15 bases, and 25 bases separated the two germline ends. The CDR3 region is CASSLTLTGQGPTFF. Written as DNA, the CDR3 is TGTGCCAGCAGCCTCACGTTGACAGGTCAGGGGCCTACGTTCTTC.

The chain's CDR3 is CASSSSTGFSYEQYF. The CDR3 DNA is TGTGCCAGCAGCTCGTCAACAGGGTTCTCCTACGAGCAGTACTTC. The chain couples TRBV7-6 to TRBJ2-7; perhaps TRBD1 as D (6 bases). Trimming left V 4 bases short and J 0 bases short, with 13 bases between. Germline V gives CDR1 SGHVS, CDR2 FNYEAQ. The CDR3 is 15 amino acids. The entire variable domain, with the rest obtained from reference TRBV7-6 and TRBJ2-7, is as follows: GAGVSQSPRYKVTKRGQDVALRCDPISGHVSLYWYRQALGQGPEFLTYFNYEAQQDKSGLPNDRFSAERPEGSISTLTIQRTEQRDSAMYRCASSSSTGFSYEQYFGPGTRLTVT.

The chain has TRBV10-3 and TRBJ2-5; TRBD2 agrees at 13 bases. Trimming at V came to 7 bases and at J to 0 bases, leaving 5 bases not matched to a gene. This CDR3 comprises 16 residues. Germline V gene data show CDR1 as ENHRY and CDR2 as SYGVKD. In DNA form, the CDR3 reads TGTGCCATCAAAGGGGGGACTAGCGGGGACCAAGAGACCCAGTACTTC. Its protein product is CAIKGGTSGDQETQYF.

V gene TRBV28 combines with J gene TRBJ1-2; no clear D. Between the trimmed V and J ends, which lost 2 bases and 9 bases, there was a span of 13 bases. The CDR3 length is 13 residues. Germline V gene sequence: CDR1 MDHEN, CDR2 SYDVKM. Here the CDR3 DNA reads TGTGCCAGCAGTTTACAGGACGGGGATAGCTACACCTTC. This sequence encodes CASSLQDGDSYTF.

The chain has TRBV18 and TRBJ2-1; D might be TRBD2 (5 bases). Germline CDR1 reads KGHSH; CDR2 reads LQKENI. With 2 bases removed from V and 3 bases from J, the gap between germline ends came to 14 bases. The CDR3 contains 16 residues. The CDR3 DNA reads as TGTGCCAGCTCACCAAGATCAAATAGCGTCTACAATGAGCAGTTCTTC. This translates into CASSPRSNSVYNEQFF.

This clone was seen more than once but under ten times. The rearrangement uses TRBV7-2 and TRBJ2-7; TRBD2 is a possible D gene (5 bases). This CDR3 region has 14 residues. V lost 6 bases and J lost 0, with 12 bases in between. Germline values: CDR1 SGHTA, CDR2 FQGNSA. The CDR3: CASSRTWPSYEQYF. For the CDR3, the DNA is TGTGCCAGCAGTCGGACTTGGCCCTCCTACGAGCAGTACTTC.

The V and J genes are TRBV27 and TRBJ1-5; TRBD1 matches at 7 bases. The CDR3 length is 15 residues. Germline values: CDR1 MNHEY, CDR2 SMNVEV (reference sequence). V was pared by 5 bases and J by 1 base, with 5 bases of the junction left unmatched. The CDR3 DNA follows: TGTGCCAGCAGTGCCGACAGGGCGAGCAATCAGCCCCAGCATTTT. Protein product: CASSADRASNQPQHF.

The chain is built from TRBV6-4 and TRBJ2-4, with a possible D match to TRBD2 (6 bases). Germline assignment: CDR1 MRHNA and CDR2 SNTAGT. V was shortened by 4 bases and J by 6 bases, with 13 bases between the two germline ends. There are 14 residues in the CDR3. In DNA, the CDR3 is TGTGCCAGCAGTGCGACGGGAGAGGGAAACATTCAGTACTTC. Encoded protein: CASSATGEGNIQYF.

The chain carries TRBV5-4 and TRBJ2-7, with 10 bases identical to TRBD2. Unmatched junction bases numbered 9, after V lost 4 bases and J lost 5 bases. This CDR3 is built from 15 residues. Per germline, CDR1 SGHNT and CDR2 YYREEE (reference sequence). The chain's CDR3 is CASSPGLAMPNEQYF. The CDR3, as DNA: TGTGCCAGCAGCCCGGGACTAGCGATGCCTAACGAGCAGTACTTC. Full variable domain (missing parts from reference TRBV5-4 and TRBJ2-7): ETGVTQSPTHLIKTRGQQVTLRCSSQSGHNTVSWYQQALGQGPQFIFQYYREEENGRGNFPPRFSGLQFPNYSSELNVNALELDDSALYLCASSPGLAMPNEQYFGPGTRLTVT.

V gene TRBV11-3 combines with J gene TRBJ2-3; possibly TRBD1 for D (6 bases). V lost 3 bases and J lost 5, with 9 bases in between. CDR3 size: 13 residues. Germline V gene sequence: CDR1 SGHNT, CDR2 YENEEA. The CDR3 sequence is CASSFQGLDTQYF. The CDR3 DNA follows: TGTGCCAGCAGCTTCCAGGGGCTAGATACGCAGTATTTT.

The CDR3 DNA is TGTGCCAGCAGCCCGGGACTAGCCCGGGCCGGGGAGCTGTTTTTT. Translation: CASSPGLARAGELFF. The chain employs TRBV7-2 and TRBJ2-2; 9 bases align to TRBD2. Germline V gene lookup returns CDR1 SGHTA and CDR2 FQGNSA. J gave up 6 bases and V 5 bases, and 7 bases lay outside the gene matches. The CDR3 runs to 15 residues.

The rearrangement joins TRBV10-3 to TRBJ1-1; possible D gene TRBD1, 5 bases. V was clipped by 6 bases and J by 3 bases, with 20 bases between them. CDR1 and CDR2 (germline): ENHRY, SYGVKD. The CDR3 contains 16 residues. CDR3 region: CAIRGQEQDWDTEAFF. The CDR3 DNA is TGTGCCATCAGAGGCCAGGAACAGGATTGGGACACTGAAGCTTTCTTT.

This clone showed up just a few times. This rearrangement joins TRBV18 to TRBJ2-3; 7 bases line up with TRBD2. There are 16 residues in the CDR3. J was trimmed by 3 bases and V by 3 bases; bases with no gene match: 9. Germline V gene data show CDR1 as KGHSH and CDR2 as LQKENI. CDR3 protein: CASSPGRASRTDTQYF. The DNA for the CDR3 is TGTGCCAGCTCACCTGGGAGGGCAAGTCGAACAGATACGCAGTATTTT.

V usage is TRBV7-2 and J usage is TRBJ1-2; D might be TRBD1 (5 bases). Per the germline V gene, CDR1 is SGHTA and CDR2 is FQGNSA. The CDR3 runs 14 residues. V lost 5 bases to trimming and J lost 2 bases, with 12 bases between them. CDR3 amino acids: CASSPWAGNYGYTF. The CDR3 region has the DNA TGTGCCAGCAGCCCTTGGGCAGGGAACTATGGCTACACCTTC.

Comment on this clone: Different DNA sequences within this sample yield the same CDR3. The CDR3 coding sequence is TGTGCCAGCAGTTACGGGCAGAACTATGGCTACACCTTC. Translating gives CASSYGQNYGYTF. The rearrangement uses TRBV6-2 or TRBV6-3 and TRBJ1-2; D is unclear. The CDR3 runs 13 residues. With 2 bases removed from V and 2 bases from J, the gap between germline ends came to 6 bases. Germline CDR1 MNHEY, CDR2 SVGEGT.

This chain uses TRBV5-1 with TRBJ1-1; no reliable D call. Germline CDR1 and CDR2: SGHRS and YFSETQ. The CDR3 spans 18 residues. Trimming shortened V by 0 bases and J by 2 bases, and 20 bases separated the two germline ends. The CDR3 nucleotides are TGCGCCAGCAGCTTGGCCTCCGGCCTCTTAAAGCGCAACACTGAAGCTTTCTTT. Protein: CASSLASGLLKRNTEAFF.

The CDR3 spells CASSYSIPGTSGHNEQFF. The DNA for the CDR3 is TGTGCCAGCAGTTACTCGATCCCAGGGACTAGCGGTCACAATGAGCAGTTCTTC. The chain uses TRBV6-2 or TRBV6-3 and TRBJ2-1, with 11 bases that match TRBD2. CDR3 length: 18 amino acids. Germline V lookup: CDR1 MNHEY, CDR2 SVGEGT. Trimming cost V 0 bases and J 5 bases; bases outside gene matches: 9.